The sequence of this T cell receptor (beta chain) was determined in a study of CD8 T cells in Susac syndrome. Overall study findings and caveats: A relatively small number of individuals underwent TCR sequencing and HLA analysis.

Germline V CDR1 and CDR2: SQVTM, ANQGSEA. The CDR3 has 14 amino acids. Deletions cut 4 bases from V and 2 bases from J, with 12 bases between. cDNA came from around 0.5 to 1 ug RNA primed by random hexamers. The immunoSEQ assay covered 54 Vbeta and 13 Jbeta segments for CDR3. TCRdb re-analysed the immunoSEQ multiplex PCR reads in MiXCR, keeping a single row per CDR3 protein. The sample records about 25,000 distinct CDR3 sequences, roughly 92% being singletons. CD8+ and CD4+ blood T cells underwent TCR beta sequencing. In regard to this clonotype: Its antigen is unknown.

The V and J genes are TRBV29-1 and TRBJ2-1; D may be TRBD1 (5 bases). Source material: CD8+ T cells from PBMCs. The origin of this receptor is a human donor in good health. DNA of the CDR3: TGCAGCGTTGTCGGTCAGGGCGCCTACAATGAGCAGTTCTTC. It codes for CSVVGQGAYNEQFF.